This T cell receptor beta chain was recorded in a study of cytomegalovirus exposure and HLA in healthy donors. Study conclusions and caveats: A highly shared variant cluster was judged a likely technical artifact.

The PCR was carried out with 60 Vbeta primers and 13 Jbeta primers. The assay was immunoSEQ multiplex PCR, and TCRdb's table has in-frame clones only and misses some. The sample holds 120,000 or so clones; over 60% are singletons and the top ten take under 1.2%. This CDR3 region has 10 residues. Trimming shortened V by 0 bases and J by 14 bases, and 4 bases separated the two germline ends. CDR1 and CDR2 from the germline V gene are SNHLY and FYNNEI. The sample holds a few counts of this clone. The antigen is undetermined. The rearrangement uses TRBV2 and TRBJ1-4; D ambiguous. The specimen sequenced was PBMCs. This sequence originates from a human donor in good health. The CDR3 sequence is CASSEASLFF. DNA of the CDR3: TGTGCCAGCAGTGAAGCGTCGCTGTTTTTT.